The entry that follows covers one T cell receptor beta chain sequence. Its matching antigen is unknown. The data are from a study of cytomegalovirus exposure and HLA in healthy donors. The PCR made use of 60 Vbeta and 13 Jbeta primers. Assay used: immunoSEQ multiplex PCR; TCRdb lists only in-frame clones, some missing. The data show fewer than 250,000 clones, with around 67% seen just once and approximately 2.8% held by the top ten. The CDR3 contains 16 residues. The germline V gene has CDR1 SGHRS and CDR2 YFSETQ. V gave up 2 bases and J gave up 7 bases; unmatched junction bases: 13. Findings of the study overall: Most CMV-associated TCR beta chains appeared HLA-restricted in a later analysis. Cytomegalovirus-associated status was assigned to some 180 TCR beta chains. Researchers reported in a later analysis that common viral pathogens appeared linked to several top clusters. The authors excluded some V segments, including TRBV6-2 and TRBV6-3, as indistinguishable.

Source material: PBMCs. The genes are TRBV5-1 and TRBJ2-7; the match to TRBD2 covers 9 bases. The origin of this receptor is a woman in her twenties or thirties in good health and CMV-seropositive. CDR3 in DNA: TGCGCCAGCAGCTTCGGCATGGTAGCGGGAGTAAGGGAGCAGTACTTC. Amino acids: CASSFGMVAGVREQYF.